Each of the 4 T cell receptor beta chains below was sequenced from the same sample in a study of T-cell memory formation after mild COVID-19. TCRdb re-analysed the 5' RACE reads in MiXCR, keeping a single row per CDR3 protein. This sample has some 160,000 distinct CDR3 sequences, with around 13% found just once. Sequenced sample: PBMCs or a T cell subset sorted from them (not recorded which). The receptors stem from a man between 18 and 35 years old who had mild COVID-19 (a few samples of this study predate the infection). Cell type and time point are not known.

This clonotype was detected ten times or more. V is TRBV6-2 or TRBV6-3 and J is TRBJ2-3; D assignment may be TRBD1 or TRBD2 (6 bases each). The CDR3 sequence is 15 residues long. Germline V gene sequence: CDR1 MNHEY, CDR2 SVGEGT. Trimming pared 5 bases from V and 3 bases from J, leaving 15 bases between. CDR3: CASSRGQTNTDTQYF. The CDR3, as DNA: TGTGCCAGCAGTCGGGGGCAAACCAATACAGATACGCAGTATTTT.

The chain links TRBV10-3 to TRBJ1-5, with D unresolved. The CDR3 runs to 16 residues. CDR1 ENHRY and CDR2 SYGVKD come from the germline V gene. V shed 3 bases and J shed 3 bases, with 15 bases lying between them. The CDR3 DNA sequence: TGTGCCATCAGTGACGGAAAGGGAGGTCCCAATCAGCCCCAGCATTTT. It yields the protein CAISDGKGGPNQPQHF.

This clonotype was recorded once. The chain joins TRBV6-2 or TRBV6-3 to TRBJ2-7, with TRBD1 matching over 9 bases. The germline V gene has CDR1 MNHEY and CDR2 SVGEGT. Trimming took 6 bases from V and 5 from J; bases not matched to a gene: 11. This CDR3 has 15 residues. The CDR3 nucleotides are TGTGCCAGCAGGTCAGCCGGGACAGGGTTCGACGAGCAGTACTTC. It codes for CASRSAGTGFDEQYF.

The chain recombines TRBV7-9 with TRBJ1-1; 8 positions match TRBD1. V dropped 5 bases and J dropped 6; count of bases not matched to a gene: 8. This CDR3 region has 14 residues. CDR1 is SEHNR, CDR2 FQNEAQ, per germline (reference sequence). The CDR3, as DNA: TGTGCCAGCAGCCGACCAGGGGGCGATGCTGAAGCTTTCTTT. Translated: CASSRPGGDAEAFF.